A selection of T cell receptor beta chains follows, all from one sample in a study of cytotoxic CD8 clonotypes in ibrutinib-treated CLL. Some clones are missing from TCRdb's copy, which holds only in-frame ones; the method was immunoSEQ multiplex PCR. The data contain 150,000 to 250,000 clones, over 60% of them singletons. The sample consisted of PBMCs, taken after 24 months of ibrutinib treatment. The receptors derive from a human donor with chronic lymphocytic leukemia. Both conserved end residues are trimmed from each CDR3.

j_gene | v_gene | CDR3aa
TRBJ1-2 | TRBV28 | ASSPRTGTSNYGYT
TRBJ2-3 | TRBV5-1 | ASSLDGGAGDTQY
TRBJ2-1 | TRBV4-1 | ASSPPPIVKSEQF
TRBJ2-7 | TRBV7-2 | ASSPRIQAYEQY
TRBJ1-1 | TRBV5-1 | ASSLTGSAGVAEAF
TRBJ1-1 | TRBV5-1 | ASSLRTGTENTEAF
TRBJ2-3 | TRBV28 | AGGDLAGPRHTQY
TRBJ1-1 | TRBV6-1 | ASSGPRTVGTSEAF
TRBJ1-1 | TRBV5-6 | ASSLARGLGTEAF
TRBJ1-5 | TRBV21-1 | ASTQGAQPQH
TRBJ1-2 | TRBV4-3 | ASSLKTQTNYGYT
TRBJ1-3 | TRBV7-2 | ASSLIGASGNTIY
TRBJ1-3 | TRBV6-5 | ASSYERAGNTIY
TRBJ2-7 | TRBV18 | ASSRQGTRYEQY
TRBJ2-7 | TRBV18 | ASSPESSGYEQY
TRBJ2-7 | TRBV9 | ASSAGGSGSPYEQY
TRBJ2-7 | TRBV9 | ASSVGGQSSSYEQY
TRBJ2-2 | TRBV15 | ATSAGGANTGELF